This T cell receptor (beta chain) was obtained from a study of Ad26.COV2.S vaccination and SARS-CoV-2 variants. Study-level findings and limits: Total T cell responses, in the TCR breadth and depth analyses, may have been underestimated.

Germline CDR1 SNHLY, CDR2 FYNNEI. The ends were cut back, 5 bases at V and 5 bases at J, with 12 bases in the middle. This CDR3 has 13 residues. A word on this clone: Antigen specificity is unknown.

Clones were read by immunoSEQ multiplex PCR, and TCRdb kept only the in-frame ones, dropping some. Of about 320,000 clones detected, just over 85% appear once; the ten largest clones hold more than 1.5%. Stated treatment: some 19 received Ad26.COV2.S at low or high dose, single or two shots; about five received placebo; per-sample allocation not given. After the first vaccine or placebo injection, samples were drawn on day 63. Its platform was an Ad26 vector, and its expressed antigen was Wuhan-strain SARS-CoV-2 spike. The sequenced sample was peripheral blood, obtained in a trial of Ad26.COV2.S vaccine versus placebo. The sequence was obtained from a person aged 18-60 years who received the Ad26.COV2.S COVID-19 vaccine or a placebo. The V gene is TRBV2, the J gene TRBJ2-5; the D gene is possibly TRBD2 (5 bases). CDR3 DNA sequence: TGTGCCAGCAGTAGAGGGATCCAGGAGACCCAGTACTTC. The encoded protein is CASSRGIQETQYF.